The T cell receptor (beta chain) described here comes from a study of blood T cell repertoires in COVID-19. Study as a whole: The United States, Italy and Spain were the sources of the acute and convalescent COVID-19 samples. PBMCs, B-cell-depleted T cells, or T cells were the source of the cDNA or gDNA that made up the material.

CDR3 length equals 18 residues. Only in-frame clones appear in the TCRdb table, and some are missing; sequencing was by immunoSEQ multiplex PCR. The sample consists of under 200,000 clones, 80% to 90% of them appearing once. The TCR originated in a woman older than 75 with acute or convalescent COVID-19. The sequenced sample consisted of peripheral blood. V and J are TRBV12-2 and TRBJ2-2; the table's D call TRBD2 went unverified against the DNA. TRBV12-2 is deemed a pseudogene. The CDR3 bases are TGTGCAAGTCGCTTAGCATCACTAGCGGTCAACTTTGGCGGGGAGCTGTTTTTT. This sequence encodes CASRLASLAVNFGGELFF.